This T cell receptor beta chain derives from a study of blood T cell repertoires in COVID-19. Study-wide context: PBMCs, B-cell-depleted T cells, or T cells were the source of the cDNA or gDNA that made up the material.

The CDR3 has 14 amino acids. V lost 8 bases and J 1 base, leaving 14 bases between the germline ends. Methods used by the authors: Reference gene primer amplification gave nucleated cell count estimates. Assay used: immunoSEQ multiplex PCR; TCRdb lists only in-frame clones, some missing. Clonal size and the V and J genes are those of that table, whereas D and trimming came from the DNA. The data contain 150,000 to 200,000 clones, just under 95% of them singletons. This chain uses TRBV6-7 with TRBJ1-2; D remains unclear. TRBV6-7 has ORF status, its function being uncertain. This TCR came from a woman in her forties or fifties with acute or convalescent COVID-19. What was sequenced was peripheral blood. The chain's CDR3 is CASPPGRFNYGYTF. For the CDR3, the DNA is TGTGCCAGCCCCCCCGGGAGGTTTAACTATGGCTACACCTTC.